Described below is a single TCR beta chain sequence and its context. The CDR3 is cut off 3 residues early in the read; its end comes from the germline J gene. This specimen belongs to a study of T cells in women clearing cervical HPV infection. Overall study context: Only a few women had HLA typing results available.

CDR1 and CDR2 from the germline V gene are MNHNS and SASEGT. This CDR3 is built from 16 residues. Sequencing was performed with immunoSEQ multiplex PCR; in TCRdb, only in-frame clones are kept and a portion is missing. The table for this sample gives some 30,000 clones. The rearrangement joins TRBV6-1 to TRBJ2-2; maybe TRBD1 (5 bases). The receptor's source is a woman between 18 and 69 years old with a cervical HPV16 infection that either progressed to CIN3+ or cleared (not recorded which). The specimen was blood buffy coat. The CDR3 sequence: CASSGRNKAGANVLFF. CDR3 DNA (partial): TGTGCCAGCAGTGGCAGAAACAAGGCTGGGGCCAACGTG.